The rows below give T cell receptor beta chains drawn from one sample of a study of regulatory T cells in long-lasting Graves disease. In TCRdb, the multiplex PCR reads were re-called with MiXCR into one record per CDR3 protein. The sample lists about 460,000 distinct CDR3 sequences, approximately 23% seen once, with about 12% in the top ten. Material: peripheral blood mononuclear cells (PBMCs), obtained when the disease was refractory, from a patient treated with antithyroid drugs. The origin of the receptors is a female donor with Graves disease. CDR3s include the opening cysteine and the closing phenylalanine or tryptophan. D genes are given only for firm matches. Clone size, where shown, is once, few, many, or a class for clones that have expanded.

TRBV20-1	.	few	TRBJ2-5	TGCAGTGCGGGGAGGGGGCCGGAGAGAGAGACCCAGTACTTC	CSAGRGPERETQYF
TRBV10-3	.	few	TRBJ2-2	TGTGCCATCACCCCAGGGAACACCGGGGAGCTGTTTTTT	CAITPGNTGELFF
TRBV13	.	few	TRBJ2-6	TGTGCCAGCAGCCCCTCGATCTCTGGGGCCAACGTCCTGACTTTC	CASSPSISGANVLTF
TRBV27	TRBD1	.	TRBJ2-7	TGTGCCAGCAGCCGAGGGGGCGCCGGCTACGAGCAGTACTTC	CASSRGGAGYEQYF
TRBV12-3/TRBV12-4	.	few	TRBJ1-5	TGTGCCAGCAGTTTGGGCCAGGTAGGGGTCAATCAGCCCCAGCATTTT	CASSLGQVGVNQPQHF
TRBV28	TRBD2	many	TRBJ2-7	TGTGCCAGCACCCCAGTAGGAGCGGGACTAAGCTACGAGCAGTACTTC	CASTPVGAGLSYEQYF
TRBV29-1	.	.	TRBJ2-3	TGCAGCGTTCTGGTCTTCAGCACAGATACGCAGTATTTT	CSVLVFSTDTQYF
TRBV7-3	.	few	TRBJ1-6	TGTGCCAGCAGCTTAAACGCCGACGCGGGTTCACCCCTCCACTTT	CASSLNADAGSPLHF
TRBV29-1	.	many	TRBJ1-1	TGCAGCGCTCGGGCGTTGGAGGCGACTGAAGCTTTCTTT	CSARALEATEAFF
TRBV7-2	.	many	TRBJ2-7	TGTGCCAGCAGCTTAGAACTCACGGACTACGAGCAGTACTTC	CASSLELTDYEQYF
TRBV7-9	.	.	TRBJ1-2	TGTGCCAGCGCAAAAGGTGACAGGCCCTATGGCTACACCTTC	CASAKGDRPYGYTF
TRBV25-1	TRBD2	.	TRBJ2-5	TGTGCCAGCAGTGAAGGCGGGAGGGGAGAGACCCAGTACTTC	CASSEGGRGETQYF
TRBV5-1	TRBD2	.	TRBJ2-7	TGCGCCAGCACCCCGGGGGGGTTCGGCTACGAGCAGTACTTC	CASTPGGFGYEQYF
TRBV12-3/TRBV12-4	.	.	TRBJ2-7	TGTGCCAGCAGCCCGGACTCCAGGATTTACGAGCAGTACTTC	CASSPDSRIYEQYF
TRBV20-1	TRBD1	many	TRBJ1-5	TGCAGTGCTAGGGTCCAGACAGGGGGCTTGAATCATCAGCCCCAGCATTTT	CSARVQTGGLNHQPQHF
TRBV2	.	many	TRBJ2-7	TGTGCCAGCAGTGAAGTCGGACCGGGGCCGAACAACGAGCAGTACTTC	CASSEVGPGPNNEQYF